A selection of T cell receptor beta chains follows, all from one sample in a study of T cells in narcolepsy. Here immunoSEQ multiplex PCR was the method, and the copy in TCRdb shows in-frame clones only, minus some. The sample consists of 20,000 to 30,000 clones, around 85% of them appearing once. Sequenced sample: CD45RA- memory CD4+ T cells from PBMCs. Source of these receptors: a human donor with narcolepsy. Each CDR3 is given with its conserved first and last residue. Each record gives: J gene, D gene, clone size, CDR3 length, V gene, CDR3 DNA, CDR3 protein. D genes are given only for firm matches. Part of the rows lack a size; the others show once, few, many or a class for expanded clones.

TRBJ2-7	-	once	11	TRBV6-1	TGTGCCAGCAGTAATTCCTACGAGCAGTACTTC	CASSNSYEQYF
TRBJ1-4	-	-	14	TRBV6-5	TGTGCCAGCAGTATCCTCGCAACGGGTGAAAAACTGTTTTTT	CASSILATGEKLFF
TRBJ1-1	TRBD1	-	14	TRBV19	TGTGCCAGTAGAGACAGGGCCCGACGCACTGAAGCTTTCTTT	CASRDRARRTEAFF
TRBJ1-1	-	-	14	TRBV28	TGTGCCAGCCTAGTAGGGGCGGTAAACACTGAAGCTTTCTTT	CASLVGAVNTEAFF
TRBJ2-2	-	-	16	TRBV5-4	TGTGCCAGCAGCCGCCTCCGGGGGACTAACACCGGGGAGCTGTTTTTT	CASSRLRGTNTGELFF
TRBJ1-3	-	-	14	TRBV9	TGTGCCAGCAGCGTAGAACACTCTGGAAACACCATATATTTT	CASSVEHSGNTIYF
TRBJ1-1	-	-	13	TRBV29-1	TGCAGCGTTAACGGACAACCGAACACTGAAGCTTTCTTT	CSVNGQPNTEAFF
TRBJ2-7	-	-	15	TRBV5-1	TGCGCCAGCAGCTTGGACGGCAGGGGCCCCTACGAGCAGTACTTC	CASSLDGRGPYEQYF
TRBJ2-4	TRBD1	-	15	TRBV5-6	TGTGCCAGCAGCTTGCTGGACAGGTACTCAAACATTCAGTACTTC	CASSLLDRYSNIQYF
TRBJ1-6	TRBD1	-	15	TRBV6-5	TGTGCCAGCAGCCGTACGACAGGGGCCAATTCACCCCTCCACTTT	CASSRTTGANSPLHF
TRBJ1-2	-	-	12	TRBV14	TGTGCCAGCAGCCAGTCGGGCTATGGCTACACCTTC	CASSQSGYGYTF
TRBJ2-7	-	-	14	TRBV10-2	TGCGCCAGCAGTGAGTCGTCACTGAACTACGAGCAGTACTTC	CASSESSLNYEQYF
TRBJ1-2	TRBD1	-	12	TRBV5-4	TGTGCCAGCAGCGGGACAGGCTATGGCTACACCTTC	CASSGTGYGYTF
TRBJ2-2	-	-	14	TRBV11-3	TGTGCCAGCAGCTCTCCTAGGGTTCTTGGGGAGCTGTTTTTT	CASSSPRVLGELFF
TRBJ2-3	-	few	14	TRBV7-9	TGTGCCAGCAGCGACGCTCCCATCACAGATACGCAGTATTTT	CASSDAPITDTQYF
TRBJ1-2	TRBD1	-	13	TRBV7-2	TGTGCCAGCAGCGCGACAGGGGGCCGTGGCTACACCTTC	CASSATGGRGYTF
TRBJ2-1	TRBD2	-	16	TRBV19	TGTGCCAGTAGTACCCCGGGACTAGCGGGACCCAATGAGCAGTTCTTC	CASSTPGLAGPNEQFF
TRBJ1-3	-	once	14	TRBV11-3	TGTGCCAGCAGCTTCGGGGCCTCTGGAAACACCATATATTTT	CASSFGASGNTIYF
TRBJ2-2	TRBD2	few	16	TRBV5-1	TGCGCCAGCAGCCTGACTAGCGGGAGGGGTACCGGGGAGCTGTTTTTT	CASSLTSGRGTGELFF
TRBJ1-1	TRBD1	-	12	TRBV28	TGTGCCAGCAGTTCGACAGGGTTGCGAGCTTTCTTT	CASSSTGLRAFF
TRBJ2-1	TRBD2	-	15	TRBV18	TGTGCCAGCTCACCTTCCAGCGGGGGGCCTAATGAGCAGTTCTTC	CASSPSSGGPNEQFF
TRBJ1-6	TRBD1	-	15	TRBV7-8	TGTGCCAGCAGCGCAGGGGACAGCGATAATTCACCCCTCCACTTT	CASSAGDSDNSPLHF
TRBJ1-3	-	-	14	TRBV28	TGTGCCAGCGGAGGTGAGCAAGCTGGAAACACCATATATTTT	CASGGEQAGNTIYF
TRBJ1-2	TRBD1	-	15	TRBV6-1	TGTGCCAGCACTCAAATTGGGACAGGGAATAATGGCTACACCTTC	CASTQIGTGNNGYTF
TRBJ1-4	TRBD1	-	15	TRBV6-5	TGTGCCAGCTGGGGACAGTTTGCAACTAATGAAAAACTGTTTTTT	CASWGQFATNEKLFF
TRBJ1-5	TRBD1	-	15	TRBV7-6	TGTGCCAGCAGCTTGGAGGACAGGGGGACTCAGCCCCAGCATTTT	CASSLEDRGTQPQHF
TRBJ1-5	-	-	20	TRBV28	TGTGCCAGCTGTCACGGTCCGTGGGACGGGACTACCTATAGCAATCAGCCCCAGCATTTT	CASCHGPWDGTTYSNQPQHF
TRBJ1-2	TRBD1	-	14	TRBV6-4	TGTGCCAGCAATCCAGGACAGGGGCGGTATGGCTACACCTTC	CASNPGQGRYGYTF
TRBJ1-2	-	-	15	TRBV9	TGTGCCAGCGGGGGGGACAAGTTAGCTAACTATGGCTACACCTTC	CASGGDKLANYGYTF
TRBJ2-7	-	-	13	TRBV29-1	TGCAGCGTTTGGGAAGGACAGAGCTACGAGCAGTACTTC	CSVWEGQSYEQYF
TRBJ1-1	-	-	13	TRBV5-4	TGTGCCAGCAGCGTTCTATTAGACACTGAAGCTTTCTTT	CASSVLLDTEAFF
TRBJ1-1	TRBD1	-	14	TRBV4-3	TGCGCCAGCAGCCTGGGACAGGGGGGTACTGAAGCTTTCTTT	CASSLGQGGTEAFF
TRBJ1-2	TRBD1	-	12	TRBV7-9	TGTGCCAGCAGCCCGACAGGGGATGGCTACACCTTC	CASSPTGDGYTF
TRBJ2-4	-	-	13	TRBV18	TGTGCCAGCTCACCAAATCGCCAAAACATTCAGTACTTC	CASSPNRQNIQYF
TRBJ2-6	-	-	16	TRBV5-5	TGTGCCAGCAGACGGGCACTCTTTGGTGGGGCCAACGTCCTGACTTTC	CASRRALFGGANVLTF
TRBJ2-7	TRBD1	-	15	TRBV7-9	TGTGCCAGCAGCTCACAGGGGACCCTCTCCTACGAGCAGTACTTC	CASSSQGTLSYEQYF
TRBJ2-5	-	once	13	TRBV11-2	TGTGCCAGCAGCCCTGGGGTGCAAGAGACCCAGTACTTC	CASSPGVQETQYF
TRBJ1-2	TRBD1	-	15	TRBV4-1	TGCGCCAGCAGCCAGGGCAGGGGGCGATTTTATGGCTACACCTTC	CASSQGRGRFYGYTF
TRBJ2-2	TRBD1	-	17	TRBV19	TGTGCCAGTAGTGGCACCGTCGGACAGGGTAGTACCGGGGAGCTGTTTTTT	CASSGTVGQGSTGELFF
TRBJ2-7	-	-	14	TRBV7-3	TGTGCCAGCAGCTTAAAAGTGCGCTCCTACGAGCAGTACTTC	CASSLKVRSYEQYF
TRBJ2-1	TRBD1	-	14	TRBV28	TGTGCCAGCAGTTCCCAGGGGGCTGTCAATGAGCAGTTCTTC	CASSSQGAVNEQFF
TRBJ2-3	-	-	13	TRBV6-5	TGTGCCATCCCAGGGGCCCTGAAAGATACGCAGTATTTT	CAIPGALKDTQYF
TRBJ2-7	TRBD2	once	14	TRBV18	TGTGCCAGCTCACCACCTGGACTAGCGGTCGAGCAGTACTTC	CASSPPGLAVEQYF
TRBJ1-1	-	-	12	TRBV10-2	TGCGTCAGCAGTGAGTTTGGGGTGAAAGCTTTCTTT	CVSSEFGVKAFF
TRBJ1-1	TRBD1	-	15	TRBV4-2	TGTGCCAGCAGTCGTTCGACAGGGTCGAACACTGAAGCTTTCTTT	CASSRSTGSNTEAFF
TRBJ1-4	-	-	15	TRBV5-8	TGTGCCAGCAGCTTGCAGGGAGCAACTAATGAAAAACTGTTTTTT	CASSLQGATNEKLFF
TRBJ1-2	-	-	15	TRBV7-9	TGTGCCAGCAGCAACGACATAGGGATTAACTATGGCTACACCTTC	CASSNDIGINYGYTF
TRBJ1-4	TRBD1	-	16	TRBV5-1	TGCGCCAGCAGCCCAGGGACAGGGGGTTTCGGGGAAAAACTGTTTTTT	CASSPGTGGFGEKLFF
TRBJ1-5	-	-	15	TRBV6-5	TGTGCCAGCAGTTCGGCGGGGAATAGCAATCAGCCCCAGCATTTT	CASSSAGNSNQPQHF
TRBJ1-3	-	-	15	TRBV18	TGTGCCAGCTCACCACCGCCAGGGAGCGGAAACACCATATATTTT	CASSPPPGSGNTIYF
TRBJ2-5	-	-	13	TRBV6-1	TGTGCCAGCAACCGAAATCCCGGGGAGACCCAGTACTTC	CASNRNPGETQYF
TRBJ2-7	TRBD1	-	13	TRBV6-1	TGTGCCAGCAGAACAGGGGGCGGAAACGAGCAGTACTTC	CASRTGGGNEQYF
TRBJ1-3	-	-	16	TRBV28	TGTGCCAGCACCCATCAGGGCCCATCCTCTGGAAACACCATATATTTT	CASTHQGPSSGNTIYF
TRBJ2-3	-	-	11	TRBV20-1	TGCAGTGCTGGAAGGGCTAATACGCAGTATTTT	CSAGRANTQYF